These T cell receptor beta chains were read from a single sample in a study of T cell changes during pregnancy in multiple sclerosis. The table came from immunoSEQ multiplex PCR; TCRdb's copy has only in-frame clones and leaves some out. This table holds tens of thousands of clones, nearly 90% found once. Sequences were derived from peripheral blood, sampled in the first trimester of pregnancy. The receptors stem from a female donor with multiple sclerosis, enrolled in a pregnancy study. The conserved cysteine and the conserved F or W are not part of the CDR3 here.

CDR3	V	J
AIMGQGADTQY	TRBV10-3	TRBJ2-3
ASTQQGTTDTQY	TRBV6-6	TRBJ2-3
ASSGDRNSYNEQF	TRBV5-4	TRBJ2-1
ASSPELEGSGQPQH	TRBV18	TRBJ1-5
ASSVDRTYSNQPQH	TRBV9	TRBJ1-5
ASSLHRGKRSSYNEQF	TRBV7-9	TRBJ2-1
ASSSRGTGGYEQY	TRBV13	TRBJ2-7
ASSQERGWYYNEQF	TRBV21-1	TRBJ2-1
ASSVEDSNQPQH	TRBV9	TRBJ1-5
ASSDTSGRYNEQF	TRBV5-6	TRBJ2-1
ASSSEDKYPIHEQY	TRBV7-9	TRBJ2-7
ASSPRRGYGNTIY	TRBV7-2	TRBJ1-3
ASSQTRQGGQPQH	TRBV4-1	TRBJ1-5
ASSQVRENYGYT	TRBV4-2	TRBJ1-2
ASSSGTGYNEQF	TRBV6-5	TRBJ2-1
ASSFFFGSGTHYEQY	TRBV7-6	TRBJ2-7
ASSQNFEETQY	TRBV4-3	TRBJ2-5
SALRDNSYEQY	TRBV29-1	TRBJ2-7
ASSPVGGKGEQY	TRBV14	TRBJ2-7
ASSLAPTSVTDTQY	TRBV7-9	TRBJ2-3
ASSLFGGEGYNEQF	TRBV28	TRBJ2-1
ASSLEVGAPGNTIY	TRBV7-9	TRBJ1-3
ASSSALDRSYGYT	TRBV5-1	TRBJ1-2
ASSPGLAITGELF	TRBV27	TRBJ2-2
ASSLYPPSGVSSYEQY	TRBV28	TRBJ2-7
ASSLRGGETQY	TRBV28	TRBJ2-5
ASSLERDREAF	TRBV11-3	TRBJ1-1
ASSLEDGVTGPLTYEQY	TRBV5-6	TRBJ2-7
AWSPSGSYEQF	TRBV30	TRBJ2-1
ASILGVGGTEAF	TRBV5-1	TRBJ1-1
ASSAIADIDGYT	TRBV9	TRBJ1-2
ASRSGGPLDTQY	TRBV19	TRBJ2-3
ASSARVPIYNEQF	TRBV19	TRBJ2-1
ASSPSINQPQH	TRBV19	TRBJ1-5
ASSSTWGQGYT	TRBV7-9	TRBJ1-2
ASSYLADTYNEQF	TRBV7-9	TRBJ2-1
ASSFGRPYEQY	TRBV27	TRBJ2-7
ASSYGNTEAF	TRBV7-9	TRBJ1-1
ASNQGGGDEQF	TRBV2	TRBJ2-1
ASSLEAKPNTEAF	TRBV7-8	TRBJ1-1
ATPGTANTEAF	TRBV7-9	TRBJ1-1
ASSPLAGVSYEQY	TRBV7-6	TRBJ2-7